This T cell receptor (beta chain) was sequenced for a study of T-cell reconstitution after alpha-beta-depleted transplantation in children. Study-level points and caveats: Two months or so post-transplant, alpha-beta T cells reportedly derived from several hundred expanded graft clones.

The library targeted TCRbeta and was prepared with unique molecular identifiers. TCRdb used MiXCR to reprocess the PCR reads, holding one entry per CDR3 protein. The top ten clones hold less than 40% of a sample with about 110,000 distinct CDR3 sequences, 10% of them seen once. Deletions cut 2 bases from V and 6 bases from J, with 12 bases between. Germline values: CDR1 SGHKS, CDR2 YYEKEE (reference sequence). This CDR3 has 14 amino acids. This clonotype was counted between two and nine times. No antigen is known for it. This chain uses TRBV5-5 with TRBJ1-5; no firm D call. The sequenced sample was PBMCs, obtained before TCRalphabeta/CD19-depleted stem cell transplant. This receptor was obtained from a boy aged 2 to 10 with acute lymphoblastic leukemia, due to receive a stem cell transplant. The CDR3, as DNA: TGTGCCAGCAGCTTCACCGCGGTGGTTCAGCCCCAGCATTTT. Protein: CASSFTAVVQPQHF.